This TCR beta chain was identified in a study of vaccination effects on CD4 cells after COVID-19 (dated by TCRdb to between 2022 and 2023). For the wider study: Post-vaccine samples across the study were collected a median of 72 days after the second dose, with a range of 14 to 241. The study compared SARS-CoV-2 spike-specific CD4+ TCR repertoires before and after mRNA vaccination in COVID-19 convalescent patients and infection-naive vaccine recipients. Altogether, 10 COVID-19 convalescent patients and a few SARS-CoV-2-naive healthy vaccine recipients made up the full study. In the study, cultures from other donors were sequenced using the Oncomine TCR Beta short-read assay on an Illumina iSeq 100. Overall study results and their limits: The study was limited by a small number of convalescent patients and lacked early post-infection timepoints. In healthy vaccine recipients, vaccine-induced clones were almost all SARS-CoV-2 mono-reactive, with only 1 of 255 cross-reactive with common cold coronaviruses. Clones induced by infection and clones induced by vaccination both contracted markedly at late timepoints after vaccination, which fits with T cell responses waning over time.

A remark on this clone: Its antigen has not been determined. Base qualities are not recorded, but no much larger clone differs from it by a single base.

Library preparation was by the immunoSEQ multiplex PCR assay. DNA from the cultured, isolated CD4+ T cells was subjected to TCR beta CDR3 sequencing. As for the original processing: Non-productive TCR sequences were removed, reads were trimmed to the CDR3 region, and CDR3s of at least 7 amino acids were retained. Antigen-specific clonotypes were identified with the MANAFEST web app by comparing expansion in peptide wells against reference cultures. For clones to be considered positive, expansion at FDR<0.05 versus reference and all other wells, an odds ratio above 5, and a frequency above 0.1% in two replicate wells were required. A clonotype was called cross-reactive if it was significantly expanded both in SARS-CoV-2 spike wells and in at least one common cold coronavirus spike condition. CDR3 similarity was assessed by Levenshtein distance with the stringdist R package, and unrooted trees were built with ape in R 3.6.1. TCRdb stores this immuneACCESS table with in-frame sequences only. Part of the clones is absent; in the studies checked, under half of the shortfall reflects unresolved V genes, and no reason is known for the rest. The V and J calls and clone size come from that table; D and trimming were worked out from the DNA. The sample records 67,000 or so clones, 75% to 85% of which are singletons. The ten largest clones add up to 0.95% to 1.5% of the sample.

The ViraFEST assay stimulated PBMC with viral peptide pools and then used TCR sequencing to identify antigen-specific CD4+ T cell clonotypes by expansion. After roughly 11 days of culture, CD4+ T cells were isolated with the EasySep CD4+ T cell isolation kit. Participants received two doses of either the BNT162b2 or the mRNA-1273 mRNA SARS-CoV-2 vaccine. Negative nucleocapsid antibody results before and after vaccination confirmed that the healthy vaccine recipients had no prior SARS-CoV-2 infection. Roughly 2.1 million PBMC per well were cultured in IMDM with roughly 5% human AB serum, 10 IU/ml IL-2 and gentamicin, plus 10 ug/ml peptides. On days 3 and 7, half of the culture medium was replaced with fresh IL-2-containing medium. Unless otherwise noted, each peptide stimulation condition was cultured in triplicate wells. Using Ficoll-Paque Plus gradient centrifugation, PBMC were separated from whole blood and then either used fresh or cryopreserved at -140C. Overlapping peptide pools spanned the spike proteins of SARS-CoV-2 and the common cold coronaviruses HCoV-NL63, HCoV-OC43 and HCoV-229E. Genomic DNA was extracted from cultured CD4+ T cells with the QIAamp micro DNA kit.

From cysteine to phenylalanine, the CDR3 is 14 amino acids long. Only the CDR3 portion is preserved as DNA: 42 bases, with reading frame beginning at the first base. CDR1 and CDR2, per the germline V gene (reference sequence), are LGHDT and YNNKEL. The junction carries 12 bases between V and J, which are trimmed by 4 bases and 3 bases respectively. The rearrangement joined TRBV3-1 (or the pseudogene TRBV3-2) to TRBJ1-2; TRBD1 is possibly the D segment (6 matching bases). This receptor was obtained from a human donor who received a COVID-19 vaccine. Sequencing was performed on CD4+ T cells from PBMCs cultured with HCoV-229E spike peptides, taken after COVID-19 vaccination. The cell subset or site tag for this specimen amounts to: HCoV-229E spike overlapping peptide pool stimulation. For the CDR3, the sequence is CASSPQGIDYGYTF. The DNA reads as follows: TGTGCCAGCAGCCCCCAGGGGATCGACTATGGCTACACCTTC.